Each of the 16 T cell receptor beta chains below was sequenced from the same sample in a study of blood T cell repertoires in COVID-19. The assay was immunoSEQ multiplex PCR, and TCRdb's table has in-frame clones only and misses some. Of about 270,000 clones in the sample, about nine tenths are singletons; the top ten hold around 2.9%. Sequenced: PBMCs or T cells enriched from blood (not recorded which). Receptors originate from a woman in her 50s who had recovered from COVID-19.

This sequence joins TRBV11-1 and TRBJ1-1; D not certain. The CDR3 is made up of 13 amino acids. Germline V gene lookup returns CDR1 SGHAT and CDR2 FQDESV (reference sequence). Between the trimmed V and J ends, which lost 5 bases and 2 bases, there was a span of 9 bases. CDR3: CASSPSLNTEAFF. The CDR3 coding sequence is TGTGCCAGCAGCCCATCTCTAAACACTGAAGCTTTCTTT.

This clone was recorded a few times. The chain has TRBV2 and TRBJ1-3; TRBD1 agrees at 8 bases. The CDR3 loop spans 17 amino acids. Germline V lookup: CDR1 SNHLY, CDR2 FYNNEI. V shed 4 bases, J shed 1 base, and the junction held 9 bases outside the gene matches. For the CDR3, the DNA is TGTGCCAGCAGTGGGACAGGGCCCAATCTATCTGGAAACACCATATATTTT. This codes for CASSGTGPNLSGNTIYF.

CDR3 amino acids: CSVRQGQGYTF. In DNA form, the CDR3 reads TGCAGCGTCCGGCAGGGGCAAGGCTACACCTTC. The V gene is TRBV29-1, the J gene TRBJ1-2, with D tentatively TRBD1 (6 bases). Trimming took off 6 bases at V and 8 bases at J, with 13 bases between the two ends. The CDR3 length is 11 residues. Germline V lookup: CDR1 SQVTM, CDR2 ANQGSEA.

The chain joins TRBV6-5 to TRBJ2-3; TRBD1 might be the D (6 bases). Germline V gene sequence: CDR1 MNHEY, CDR2 SVGAGI. The CDR3 is made up of 13 amino acids. Trimming took off 2 bases at V and 3 bases at J, with 6 bases between the two ends. CDR3 in DNA: TGTGCCAGCAGTTACGACAGGACAGATACGCAGTATTTT. Protein sequence: CASSYDRTDTQYF.

This chain connects TRBV5-6 to TRBJ1-4; D possibly corresponds to TRBD1 (6 bases). Germline loops: CDR1 SGHDT, CDR2 YYEEEE. The CDR3 consists of 17 residues. V gave up 4 bases and J gave up 0 bases, with 16 bases separating them. The CDR3 DNA follows: TGTGCCAGCAGCCGTCGGACAGCTGGGACAACTAATGAAAAACTGTTTTTT. Translation gives CASSRRTAGTTNEKLFF. Using reference TRBV5-6 and TRBJ1-4 for the parts outside the CDR3, the full variable domain is DAGVTQSPTHLIKTRGQQVTLRCSPKSGHDTVSWYQQALGQGPQFIFQYYEEEERQRGNFPDRFSGHQFPNYSSELNVNALLLGDSALYLCASSRRTAGTTNEKLFFGSGTQLSVL.

V usage is TRBV6-1 and J usage is TRBJ1-5; a possible D gene is TRBD1 (5 bases). The CDR3 has 14 amino acids. Per germline, CDR1 MNHNS and CDR2 SASEGT. V lost 2 bases to trimming and J lost 11 bases, with 16 bases between them. The CDR3: CASSEPITGGAQHF. Written as DNA, the CDR3 is TGTGCCAGCAGTGAACCGATCACCGGGGGGGCCCAGCATTTT.

This chain uses TRBV2 with TRBJ2-4; 7 nucleotides agree with TRBD2. With V trimmed by 5 bases and J by 3 bases, 7 bases remained unmatched. This CDR3 spans 15 amino acids. CDR1 is SNHLY, CDR2 FYNNEI, per germline. The DNA of the CDR3 is TGTGCCAGCAGTCGCCTAGCGGAGAACAAAAACATTCAGTACTTC. Amino acids: CASSRLAENKNIQYF.

This chain joins TRBV13 and TRBJ1-2; TRBD1 matches at 7 bases. The V gene's germline CDR1 is PRHDT and CDR2 FYEKMQ (reference sequence). The CDR3 is 14 amino acids. Germline trimming cut 5 bases from V and 4 bases from J; bases unmatched to any gene: 7. CDR3 in DNA: TGTGCCAGCAGCATCACCGGGGACAGCTATGGCTACACCTTC. Translating it yields CASSITGDSYGYTF.

The chain uses TRBV28 and TRBJ1-1; weak D call: TRBD1 (6 bases). Germline V gene lookup returns CDR1 MDHEN and CDR2 SYDVKM. This CDR3 region has 15 residues. Trimming took 7 bases from V and 0 from J, leaving 15 bases between them. The CDR3 protein is CASKRGGPLNTEAFF. In DNA, the CDR3 is TGTGCCAGCAAGAGGGGGGGCCCTTTGAACACTGAAGCTTTCTTT.

The chain uses TRBV7-2 and TRBJ2-5, with TRBD1 identical over 7 bases. Germline loops: CDR1 SGHTA, CDR2 FQGNSA. The CDR3 has 15 residues. Trimming at V came to 4 bases and at J to 2 bases, leaving 7 bases not matched to a gene. The chain's CDR3 is CASSSGNRGQETQYF. In DNA form, the CDR3 reads TGTGCCAGCAGCTCCGGAAACAGGGGACAAGAGACCCAGTACTTC.

The chain carries TRBV7-2 and TRBJ1-5, with D possibly being TRBD1 (5 bases). CDR3 size: 14 residues. The V end lost 6 bases, the J end lost 4 bases, and 13 bases lay between the germline ends. Germline V gene lookup returns CDR1 SGHTA and CDR2 FQGNSA. CDR3 bases: TGTGCCAGCAGTAAATCAGGGAGGAATCAGCCCCAGCATTTT. It is translated as CASSKSGRNQPQHF.

A few counts support this clone. The chain uses TRBV19 and TRBJ2-7, with a weak D call TRBD2 (5 bases). V was cut by 10 bases and J by 4 bases, with 17 bases left in between. Germline V CDR1 and CDR2: LNHDA, SQIVND (reference sequence). This CDR3 has 13 amino acids. CDR3 residues: CATTPREGYEQYF. In DNA form, the CDR3 reads TGTGCCACCACCCCCAGAGAGGGATACGAGCAGTACTTC.

The rearrangement links TRBV5-4 to TRBJ2-5; D is perhaps TRBD1 (5 bases). Germline CDR1 SGHNT, CDR2 YYREEE (reference sequence). Deletions cut 7 bases from V and 0 bases from J, with 10 bases between. This CDR3 is 13 amino acids long. The CDR3 loop is CASGDSHQETQYF. DNA of the CDR3: TGTGCCAGCGGAGACAGTCACCAAGAGACCCAGTACTTC.

The rearrangement joins TRBV9 to TRBJ2-7, with a tentative D call TRBD2 (6 bases). This CDR3 contains 12 residues. Trimming took off 3 bases at V and 3 bases at J, with 7 bases between the two ends. Germline CDR1 is SGDLS and CDR2 is YYNGEE. This CDR3 is CASSGGDYEQYF. In nucleotides, the CDR3 is TGTGCCAGCAGCGGGGGGGACTACGAGCAGTACTTC.

This chain joins TRBV24-1 and TRBJ1-4, with 7 bases lining up with TRBD1. Unmatched junction bases numbered 6, after V lost 7 bases and J lost 2 bases. From germline, CDR1 is KGHDR and CDR2 SFDVKD. The CDR3 is made up of 15 amino acids. The CDR3 region is CATSDTGATNEKLFF. DNA for the CDR3: TGTGCCACCAGCGATACAGGGGCGACTAATGAAAAACTGTTTTTT.

The V and J genes are TRBV4-2 and TRBJ2-7; 13 bases fit TRBD2. The CDR3 consists of 17 residues. Germline assignment: CDR1 LGHNA and CDR2 YNFKEQ. The J segment lost 2 bases and the V segment lost 3 bases, leaving 7 bases of the junction unmatched. CDR3 DNA: TGTGCCAGCAGCCAGCCCCCGGGACTAGCGGGGACCTACGAGCAGTACTTC. Protein product: CASSQPPGLAGTYEQYF.